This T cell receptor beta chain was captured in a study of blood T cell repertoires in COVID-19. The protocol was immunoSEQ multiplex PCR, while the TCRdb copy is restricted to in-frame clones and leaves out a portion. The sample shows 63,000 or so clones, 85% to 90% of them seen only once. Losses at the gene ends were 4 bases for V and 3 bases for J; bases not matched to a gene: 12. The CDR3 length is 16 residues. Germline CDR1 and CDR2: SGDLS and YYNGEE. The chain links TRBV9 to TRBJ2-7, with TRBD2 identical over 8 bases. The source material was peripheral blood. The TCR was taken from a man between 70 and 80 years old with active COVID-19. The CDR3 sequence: CASSPRGSGDLYEQYF. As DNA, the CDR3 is TGTGCCAGCAGCCCCCGGGGTAGCGGGGACCTCTACGAGCAGTACTTC.